One and the same sample provided the 32 T cell receptor beta chains below, sequenced in a study of molecular identifiers for immune sequencing clone quantification. Via MiXCR, TCRdb re-called the PCR reads, giving one row per CDR3 protein. The sample includes over 600,000 distinct CDR3 sequences, approximately 20% of them seen just once. Sample: naive CD8+ T cells from blood, with Jurkat cell RNA spiked in. Subset given: FACS-sorted CD8+CD4-CCR7+CD45RA+ naive T cells. These TCRs come from a human donor in good health. Some libraries in this study had Jurkat cell RNA spiked in.

The rearrangement links TRBV27 to TRBJ2-1; TRBD1 matches 7 bases. This CDR3 is built from 14 residues. Germline V gene lookup returns CDR1 MNHEY and CDR2 SMNVEV (reference sequence). J gave up 4 bases and V 3 bases, and 3 bases lay outside the gene matches. CDR3 protein: CASSFLGQYNEQFF. As DNA, the CDR3 is TGTGCCAGCAGTTTTCTGGGACAGTACAATGAGCAGTTCTTC.

This clonotype was observed at least ten times. The rearrangement joins TRBV6-6 to TRBJ1-1, with a possible D match to TRBD1 (5 bases). V was clipped by 8 bases and J by 10 bases, with 17 bases between them. Germline V CDR1 and CDR2: MNHNY, SVGAGI (reference sequence). This CDR3 has 12 residues. This chain's CDR3 is CASGDRADVAFF. CDR3 nucleotides: TGTGCCAGCGGCGACAGAGCTGATGTAGCTTTCTTT.

This clonotype has a count of ten or more. This chain joins TRBV7-8 and TRBJ2-1, with 10 nucleotides matching TRBD2. After removal of 4 bases from V and 5 bases from J, the junction contained 5 bases not matched to a gene. The CDR3 length is 15 residues. Germline values: CDR1 SGHVS, CDR2 FQNEAQ. The CDR3: CASSSALAGDNEQFF. CDR3 in DNA: TGTGCCAGCAGCTCCGCTCTAGCGGGAGACAATGAGCAGTTCTTC.

At least ten counts were recorded for this clonotype. The chain carries TRBV4-3 and TRBJ2-1, with TRBD2 matching 13 bases. V dropped 3 bases and J dropped 0; count of bases not matched to a gene: 5. CDR1 and CDR2 (germline): LGHNA, YSLEER. The CDR3 runs to 18 residues. CDR3 region: CASSQGLAGRGSYNEQFF. Written as DNA, the CDR3 is TGCGCCAGCAGCCAGGGACTAGCGGGACGAGGCTCCTACAATGAGCAGTTCTTC.

At least ten counts were recorded for this clonotype. This chain uses TRBV29-1 with TRBJ1-5; D is uncertain. The CDR3 runs to 13 residues. The V and J ends lost 4 bases and 6 bases respectively, with 13 bases between them. Germline V CDR1 and CDR2: SQVTM, ANQGSEA. CDR3 protein: CSVAAGSGQPQHF. Written as DNA, the CDR3 is TGCAGCGTTGCCGCAGGCTCGGGTCAGCCCCAGCATTTT.

This clonotype was found many times. J is TRBJ2-7 and V is TRBV14; D might be TRBD1 (6 bases). CDR3 length: 14 amino acids. V dropped 2 bases and J dropped 2 bases, with 10 bases sitting between them. Per the germline V gene, CDR1 is SGHDN and CDR2 is FVKESK. Here the CDR3 reads CASSQTGTTYEQYF. The DNA of the CDR3 is TGTGCCAGCAGCCAAACCGGGACAACCTACGAGCAGTACTTC.

This clonotype was seen repeatedly, ten times or more. V gene TRBV28 combines with J gene TRBJ2-7; TRBD1 might be the D (7 bases). The germline CDR1 and CDR2 sequences are MDHEN and SYDVKM. This CDR3 comprises 16 residues. Trimming took off 5 bases at V and 3 bases at J, with 20 bases between the two ends. The CDR3 spells CASSALRRGQDYEQYF. The DNA for the CDR3 is TGTGCCAGCAGTGCCCTCCGGAGGGGGCAGGACTACGAGCAGTACTTC.

This clonotype appeared a few times. The V and J genes are TRBV10-3 and TRBJ2-7, with TRBD1 identical over 11 bases. CDR1 ENHRY and CDR2 SYGVKD come from the germline V gene. V trimming: 4 bases; J trimming: 6 bases; junction bases outside the gene matches: 5. The CDR3 consists of 14 residues. Here the CDR3 reads CAISGPGTGGEQYF. CDR3 DNA sequence: TGTGCCATCAGTGGTCCCGGGACAGGGGGCGAGCAGTACTTC.

This clonotype was seen a single time. A much larger clone is a single base away; this may be a read error. This rearrangement joins TRBV27 to TRBJ2-5, with D possibly matching TRBD2 (6 bases). Trimming left V 2 bases short and J 2 bases short, with 18 bases between. The CDR3 has 17 amino acids. Germline V gives CDR1 MNHEY, CDR2 SMNVEV (reference sequence). CDR3 bases: TGTGCCAGCAGTTTAGAGCCGGGACCAGCGGGTCAAGAGACCCAGTACTTC. Translation gives CASSLEPGPAGQETQYF.

The gene calls are TRBV9 and TRBJ2-3, with D tentatively TRBD2 (6 bases). V was pared by 4 bases and J by 1 base, with 10 bases between. This CDR3 spans 14 amino acids. Per the germline V gene, CDR1 is SGDLS and CDR2 is YYNGEE. As DNA, the CDR3 is TGTGCCAGCAGCAAGTGGGGGGGCACAGATACGCAGTATTTT. Encoded protein: CASSKWGGTDTQYF. Based on the CDR3 plus reference TRBV9 and TRBJ2-3, the full variable domain is DSGVTQTPKHLITATGQRVTLRCSPRSGDLSVYWYQQSLDQGLQFLIQYYNGEERAKGNILERFSAQQFPDLHSELNLSSLELGDSALYFCASSKWGGTDTQYFGPGTRLTVL.

The chain couples TRBV10-3 to TRBJ2-7; D ambiguous. Germline assignment: CDR1 ENHRY and CDR2 SYGVKD. Deletions cut 0 bases from V and 5 bases from J, with 11 bases between. The CDR3 covers 14 residues. This CDR3 is CAISESDGPHEQYF. DNA of the CDR3: TGTGCCATCAGTGAGTCAGACGGGCCCCACGAGCAGTACTTC.

Many counts were recorded for this clonotype. For the CDR3, the DNA is TGTGCCTGGAGTGGATACACAGATACGCAGTATTTT. Residues: CAWSGYTDTQYF. This rearrangement joins TRBV30 to TRBJ2-3; D gene ambiguous. V gave up 1 base and J gave up 2 bases, with 4 bases separating them. There are 12 residues in the CDR3. Per germline, CDR1 GTSNPN and CDR2 SVGIG (reference sequence).

This clonotype was counted ten times or more. J is TRBJ2-1 and V is TRBV20-1, with 10 positions matching TRBD1. Germline CDR1 reads DFQATT; CDR2 reads SNEGSKA (reference sequence). The CDR3 covers 12 residues. J was trimmed by 7 bases and V by 7 bases; bases with no gene match: 4. CDR3 in amino acids: CSVGQGGNEQFF. In DNA, the CDR3 is TGCAGTGTTGGACAGGGGGGGAATGAGCAGTTCTTC.

This clonotype was seen many times. V usage is TRBV13 and J usage is TRBJ1-1; TRBD1 aligns across 7 bases. This CDR3 is 12 amino acids long. The ends lost 5 bases at V and 7 bases at J; junction bases unmatched: 4. Germline V gene lookup returns CDR1 PRHDT and CDR2 FYEKMQ (reference sequence). The CDR3 loop is CASSLWDSEAFF. In DNA, the CDR3 is TGTGCCAGCAGCCTTTGGGACAGTGAAGCTTTCTTT.

This clonotype was recorded many times. The chain has TRBV6-2 or TRBV6-3 and TRBJ2-3, with unresolved D. The germline V and J ends were trimmed by 6 bases and 0 bases, with 7 bases remaining between them. This CDR3 is 13 amino acids long. In germline, CDR1 is MNHEY, CDR2 SVGEGT. For the CDR3, the DNA is TGTGCCAGCAGCGGTGCTAGCACAGATACGCAGTATTTT. Its protein product is CASSGASTDTQYF.

This rearrangement joins TRBV7-9 to TRBJ2-5, with TRBD2 identical over 11 bases. J gave up 5 bases and V 5 bases, and 4 bases lay outside the gene matches. The CDR3 sequence is 14 residues long. The germline gives CDR1 SEHNR, CDR2 FQNEAQ (reference sequence). The CDR3 DNA reads as TGTGCCAGCAGCCGACTAGCGGGGTTGGAGACCCAGTACTTC. Translated, it gives CASSRLAGLETQYF.

This clonotype was counted ten times or more. The rearrangement uses TRBV2 and TRBJ2-3; D is unresolved. Germline assignment: CDR1 SNHLY and CDR2 FYNNEI. The CDR3 consists of 15 residues. Trimming cost V 1 base and J 3 bases, with 11 bases left between them. CDR3: CASSEVVLGTDTQYF. The CDR3 region has the DNA TGTGCCAGCAGTGAAGTTGTCTTGGGGACAGATACGCAGTATTTT.

This clonotype was detected ten times or more. V and J are TRBV4-1 and TRBJ2-7; 7 bases align to TRBD1. CDR1 and CDR2 (germline): MGHRA, YSYEKL. This CDR3 spans 13 amino acids. V shed 5 bases and J 4 bases; nucleotides not matched to a gene: 5. CDR3 bases: TGCGCCAGCAGCTCCACAGGGGATTACGAGCAGTACTTC. Encoded protein: CASSSTGDYEQYF.

The chain is built from TRBV10-3 and TRBJ2-2; 9 bases align to TRBD1. CDR1 is ENHRY and CDR2 is SYGVKD in the germline V gene. The CDR3 runs to 13 residues. Trimming cost V 11 bases and J 5 bases; bases outside gene matches: 6. The CDR3: CASRTGVTGELFF. DNA for the CDR3: TGTGCCTCCCGGACAGGGGTTACCGGGGAGCTGTTTTTT.

This clonotype was observed a handful of times. This sequence joins TRBV4-1 and TRBJ1-5; the D is unclear. Per germline, CDR1 MGHRA and CDR2 YSYEKL. Trimming cost V 0 bases and J 9 bases, with 9 bases left between them. The CDR3 is 13 amino acids. CDR3: CASSQEGIRPQHF. In nucleotides, the CDR3 is TGCGCCAGCAGCCAAGAGGGAATTCGGCCCCAGCATTTT.

Remarks on this clonotype: A much larger clone is a single base away; this may be a read error. CDR3 DNA: TGTGCCAGCAGCCCAAGGCGGGGGGCCGGTGAGACCCAGTACTTC. It yields the protein CASSPRRGAGETQYF. The V gene is TRBV27, the J gene TRBJ2-5; TRBD2 aligns across 8 bases. Trimming removed 6 bases from V and 5 bases from J; junction bases left unmatched: 11. Germline V gene sequence: CDR1 MNHEY, CDR2 SMNVEV (reference sequence). The CDR3 is 15 residues long.

This clonotype was seen many times. The chain uses TRBV7-2 and TRBJ1-5; D uncertain. Germline CDR1 reads SGHTA; CDR2 reads FQGNSA. There are 17 residues in the CDR3. Trimming removed 1 base from V and 5 bases from J, with 18 bases in between. CDR3 loop: CASSLESRSGYHQPQHF. CDR3 bases: TGTGCCAGCAGCTTAGAGTCACGGTCGGGGTATCATCAGCCCCAGCATTTT. Filled out from reference TRBV7-2 and TRBJ1-5, the complete variable domain reads GAGVSQSPSNKVTEKGKDVELRCDPISGHTALYWYRQSLGQGLEFLIYFQGNSAPDKSGLPSDRFSAERTGGSVSTLTIQRTQQEDSAVYLCASSLESRSGYHQPQHFGDGTRLSIL.

This clonotype was seen ten or more times. J is TRBJ2-7 and V is TRBV27; D might be TRBD2 (5 bases). The germline gives CDR1 MNHEY, CDR2 SMNVEV (reference sequence). The CDR3 length is 14 residues. The V gene lost 6 bases and the J gene lost 5 bases, with 17 bases spanning the gap. In DNA, the CDR3 is TGTGCCAGCAGCTCCCCCGGGGAAACGGACGAGCAGTACTTC. Its protein is CASSSPGETDEQYF.

A remark on this clonotype: The missing conserved phenylalanine or tryptophan at the end of this CDR3 makes a read error likely. The chain joins TRBV6-1 to TRBJ2-7; TRBD2 matches at 10 bases. V lost 8 bases, J lost 0 bases, and 1 base stayed unmatched. Germline CDR1 and CDR2: MNHNS and SASEGT. The CDR3 totals 13 residues. The CDR3 reads CASGLADSYEQYL. In nucleotides, the CDR3 is TGTGCCAGCGGACTAGCGGACTCCTACGAGCAGTACCTC.

This clonotype has at least ten counts. The chain employs TRBV6-5 and TRBJ2-7, with 7 bases fitting TRBD2. CDR3 size: 15 residues. From germline, CDR1 is MNHEY and CDR2 SVGAGI. J lost 2 bases, V lost 5 bases, and 9 bases had no gene match. The CDR3 bases are TGTGCCAGCAGTCCCCTTGGGCTAGCGGCCTACGAGCAGTACTTC. This codes for CASSPLGLAAYEQYF.

This rearrangement joins TRBV29-1 to TRBJ2-7, with D possibly TRBD1 on 8 matching bases. Germline V gives CDR1 SQVTM, CDR2 ANQGSEA. The length of the CDR3 is 15 residues. Trimming pared 2 bases from V and 0 bases from J, leaving 14 bases between. DNA for the CDR3: TGCAGCGTTGAAAGCGGGACAGGTGACTCCTACGAGCAGTACTTC. Its translation: CSVESGTGDSYEQYF.

This chain uses TRBV19 with TRBJ2-1, with D perhaps TRBD1 (5 bases). Trimming took off 5 bases at V and 3 bases at J, with 14 bases between the two ends. CDR1 and CDR2 from the germline V gene are LNHDA and SQIVND (reference sequence). This CDR3 is 15 amino acids long. This CDR3 is CASSEGHTRYNEQFF. CDR3 coding DNA: TGTGCCAGTAGTGAAGGACACACCCGCTACAATGAGCAGTTCTTC.

This clonotype came up many times. The chain carries TRBV28 and TRBJ2-7; D is ambiguous. In germline, CDR1 is MDHEN, CDR2 SYDVKM. V was clipped by 1 base and J by 2 bases, with 9 bases between them. The CDR3 totals 14 residues. The CDR3 region has the DNA TGTGCCAGCAGTTTATTGGGTATCGCCTACGAGCAGTACTTC. This codes for CASSLLGIAYEQYF.

Comments on this clonotype: A read error may account for a junction end that differs from germline. The V and J genes are TRBV19 and TRBJ1-4; D remains unclear. The CDR3 consists of 13 residues. Germline V CDR1 and CDR2: LNHDA, SQIVND (reference sequence). CDR3 sequence: CASSIDMGQKLLF. In DNA form, the CDR3 reads TGTGCCAGTAGTATAGATATGGGTCAAAAACTGCTTTTT.

This clonotype was counted many times. This chain links TRBV18 with TRBJ2-7; D is perhaps TRBD1 (6 bases). Germline CDR1 is KGHSH and CDR2 is LQKENI. This CDR3 has 14 amino acids. V was shortened by 2 bases and J by 3 bases, with 11 bases between the two germline ends. CDR3: CASSPGQGNYEQYF. Written as DNA, the CDR3 is TGTGCCAGCTCACCAGGGCAGGGGAACTACGAGCAGTACTTC.

This clonotype was found many times. The V and J genes are TRBV11-2 and TRBJ2-3; 7 nucleotides match TRBD2. The V gene end was trimmed by 3 bases and the J gene end by 12 bases; junction bases not matched to a gene: 15. The CDR3 runs to 15 residues. Germline CDR1 and CDR2: SGHAT and FQNNGV. CDR3 loop: CASSFAQRLALFQYF. The CDR3 region has the DNA TGTGCCAGCAGCTTCGCCCAAAGACTAGCCTTGTTTCAGTATTTT.

At least ten counts were recorded for this clonotype. The chain joins TRBV28 to TRBJ1-5; 8 nucleotides align to TRBD1. Germline V gene lookup returns CDR1 MDHEN and CDR2 SYDVKM. This CDR3 comprises 14 residues. V gave up 6 bases and J gave up 5 bases; unmatched junction bases: 6. The CDR3 region is CASSQRTGYQPQHF. The CDR3 bases are TGTGCCAGCAGCCAAAGGACAGGGTATCAGCCCCAGCATTTT.